This paragraph reports one TCR beta chain. As yet, its antigen is unknown. The study ran its PCR with 60 Vbeta and 13 Jbeta primers. Assay used: immunoSEQ multiplex PCR; TCRdb lists only in-frame clones, some missing. The table lists 110,000 to 150,000 clones, roughly three quarters of them singletons. The data were obtained in a study of cytomegalovirus exposure and HLA in healthy donors. Overall study findings and caveats: No immune exposure information besides CMV serostatus was available. A list of roughly 180 TCR beta chains associated with cytomegalovirus was given. An analysis that was carried out later associated 16,000 or so TCR beta sequences with HLA alleles at 0.05 false discovery rate. Reported results showed that the classifier diagnosed cytomegalovirus status with high specificity and sensitivity.

This CDR3 contains 11 residues. The germline V gene encodes CDR1 SQVTM and CDR2 ANQGSEA. Trimming removed 3 bases at V and 1 base at J, with 3 bases between. Sequencing was carried out using PBMCs. This clonotype originated in a woman between 35 and 50 years old in good health and CMV-seronegative. The chain recombines TRBV29-1 with TRBJ1-1; no reliable D call. In DNA, the CDR3 is TGCAGCGTTGACTGGAACACTGAAGCTTTCTTT. It specifies CSVDWNTEAFF.